A single sample is the source of the 28 T cell receptor beta chains below, sequenced in a study of blood T cell repertoires in COVID-19. Data came from immunoSEQ multiplex PCR; TCRdb stores just in-frame clones and leaves some out. Here the sample spans hundreds of thousands of clones, around 89% being singletons. Sequenced sample: peripheral blood. The receptors come from a woman between 55 and 75 years old with acute or convalescent COVID-19.

The chain uses TRBV28 and TRBJ2-7, with 11 positions matching TRBD2. CDR1 is MDHEN, CDR2 SYDVKM, per germline. The length of the CDR3 is 17 residues. V dropped 6 bases and J dropped 0; count of bases not matched to a gene: 10. CDR3 nucleotides: TGTGCCAGCAGGTCACTTACTAGCGGGGGTTTCTCCTACGAGCAGTACTTC. Translating it yields CASRSLTSGGFSYEQYF.

V and J are TRBV5-1 and TRBJ2-5; a possible D gene is TRBD1 (6 bases). CDR1 is SGHRS and CDR2 is YFSETQ in the germline V gene. CDR3 length equals 12 residues. V was cut by 4 bases and J by 3 bases, with 7 bases left in between. The CDR3 nucleotides read TGCGCCAGCAGCCGGACAGAAGAGACCCAGTACTTC. Translating gives CASSRTEETQYF.

The gene calls are TRBV3-1 (or the pseudogene TRBV3-2) and TRBJ2-2; TRBD1 is a possible D gene (5 bases). There are 15 residues in the CDR3. The germline gives CDR1 LGHDT, CDR2 YNNKEL (reference sequence). V gave up 0 bases and J gave up 9 bases, with 14 bases separating them. The CDR3 region is CASSQEGAGRRELFF. In DNA, the CDR3 is TGTGCCAGCAGCCAAGAAGGGGCAGGGCGAAGGGAGCTGTTTTTT.

This chain connects TRBV6-5 to TRBJ2-5; TRBD2 agrees at 11 bases. Trimming took 2 bases from V and 5 from J; bases not matched to a gene: 7. The CDR3 loop spans 16 amino acids. Per germline, CDR1 MNHEY and CDR2 SVGAGI. The CDR3 DNA is TGTGCCAGCAGTTACAGTCTAGCGGGGGGCGCGGAGACCCAGTACTTC. As protein: CASSYSLAGGAETQYF.

The CDR3 sequence is CASSLGTANTGELFF. The CDR3 DNA reads as TGTGCCAGCAGCCTCGGGACAGCGAACACCGGGGAGCTGTTTTTT. V and J are TRBV9 and TRBJ2-2; 7 bases are shared with TRBD1. The CDR3 runs to 15 residues. CDR1 SGDLS and CDR2 YYNGEE come from the germline V gene. V dropped 4 bases and J dropped 0; count of bases not matched to a gene: 3.

This rearrangement joins TRBV6-4 to TRBJ2-4; the D is unclear. The CDR3 has 13 residues. Germline CDR1 reads MRHNA; CDR2 reads SNTAGT. The V end lost 6 bases, the J end lost 1 base, and 7 bases lay between the germline ends. CDR3 amino acids: CASSKEAKNIQYF. CDR3 DNA sequence: TGTGCCAGCAGCAAGGAGGCCAAAAACATTCAGTACTTC.

The V gene is TRBV7-9, the J gene TRBJ2-7, with D perhaps TRBD1 (6 bases). The V end was cut by 5 bases, the J end by 2 bases, with 13 bases between. Per germline, CDR1 SEHNR and CDR2 FQNEAQ (reference sequence). The CDR3 is 14 residues long. This CDR3 reads CASSLGGDTYEQYF. The DNA for the CDR3 is TGTGCCAGCAGCCTGGGTGGGGACACCTACGAGCAGTACTTC.

The chain links TRBV3-1 (or the pseudogene TRBV3-2) to TRBJ1-1; D unresolved. Germline loops: CDR1 LGHDT, CDR2 YNNKEL (reference sequence). The CDR3 is 12 amino acids. Deletions cut 1 base from V and 7 bases from J, with 7 bases between. CDR3 residues: CASSQGSVEAFF. In DNA, the CDR3 is TGTGCCAGCAGCCAAGGTTCGGTTGAAGCTTTCTTT.

This chain links TRBV29-1 with TRBJ2-7; 7 positions agree with TRBD1. J lost 1 base, V lost 0 bases, and 6 bases had no gene match. CDR1 is SQVTM, CDR2 ANQGSEA, per germline. The CDR3 has 15 amino acids. The CDR3 sequence: CSVEDQTGTSYEQYF. The DNA of the CDR3 is TGCAGCGTTGAAGATCAGACAGGGACATCCTACGAGCAGTACTTC.

The CDR3 is CAISVGTDEKLFF. DNA for the CDR3: TGTGCCATCAGTGTGGGGACAGATGAAAAACTGTTTTTT. V is TRBV10-3 and J is TRBJ1-4; TRBD1 matches 7 bases. The CDR3 extends over 13 amino acids. Looked up from germline, CDR1 is ENHRY and CDR2 is SYGVKD. V was pared by 4 bases and J by 6 bases, with 2 bases of the junction left unmatched.

V is TRBV18 and J is TRBJ1-6; 8 bases line up with TRBD1. Germline CDR1 reads KGHSH; CDR2 reads LQKENI. The CDR3 is 15 residues long. The V and J ends lost 3 bases and 7 bases, in that order; junction bases with no gene match: 5. CDR3 sequence (DNA): TGTGCCAGCTCACCGCCAGGGGGCGAAAATTCACCCCTCCACTTT. Translated, it gives CASSPPGGENSPLHF. The whole variable domain, remainder taken from reference TRBV18 and TRBJ1-6, is NAGVMQNPRHLVRRRGQEARLRCSPMKGHSHVYWYRQLPEEGLKFMVYLQKENIIDESGMPKERFSAEFPKEGPSILRIQQVVRGDSAAYFCASSPPGGENSPLHFGNGTRLTVT.

The rearrangement links TRBV24-1 to TRBJ1-5; D uncertain. The CDR3 totals 13 residues. From germline, CDR1 is KGHDR and CDR2 SFDVKD. V dropped 5 bases and J dropped 2 bases, with 6 bases sitting between them. The CDR3 bases are TGTGCCACCAGTGCCCCGGGCAATCAGCCCCAGCATTTT. This codes for CATSAPGNQPQHF.

The CDR3 DNA reads as TGTGCCAGCTCACCTCTGGCGGGTGACATTGACGACACTGAAGCTTTCTTT. Translating it yields CASSPLAGDIDDTEAFF. V gene TRBV18 combines with J gene TRBJ1-1, with no clear D. V was cut by 3 bases and J by 3 bases, with 20 bases left in between. The CDR3 is 17 amino acids. CDR1 and CDR2 from the germline V gene are KGHSH and LQKENI.

The chain combines TRBV7-9 with TRBJ1-3; TRBD1 aligns across 10 bases. Germline assignment: CDR1 SEHNR and CDR2 FQNEAQ (reference sequence). This CDR3 contains 14 residues. V lost 5 bases and J lost 9; bases outside the gene matches: 7. CDR3 nucleotides: TGTGCCAGCAGCATGGGACAGGGGATTAGCACCATATATTTT. Translation gives CASSMGQGISTIYF.

The rearrangement joins TRBV6-5 to TRBJ2-1; 10 bases align to TRBD2. This CDR3 comprises 15 residues. CDR1 and CDR2 from the germline V gene are MNHEY and SVGAGI. Trimming cost V 6 bases and J 5 bases; bases outside gene matches: 7. In nucleotides, the CDR3 is TGTGCCAGCAGCCTAATAGCGGGGGGTGACAATGAGCAGTTCTTC. It specifies CASSLIAGGDNEQFF.

The J gene is TRBJ1-1, the V gene TRBV28; D is possibly TRBD1 (5 bases). The CDR3 is 11 residues long. The V gene's germline CDR1 is MDHEN and CDR2 SYDVKM. Trimming removed 6 bases from V and 7 bases from J, with 9 bases in between. CDR3 bases: TGTGCCAGCAGGCGGGACGGTGAAGCTTTCTTT. Translation gives CASRRDGEAFF.

The V call is TRBV19, the J call TRBJ2-5; 10 bases fit TRBD1. The CDR3 is 18 amino acids. Per the germline V gene, CDR1 is LNHDA and CDR2 is SQIVND (reference sequence). J lost 4 bases, V lost 10 bases, and 21 bases had no gene match. CDR3 DNA: TGTGCCACCAAACCCCGGGACAGGGGTTTATGGTTGCCAGAGACCCAGTACTTC. It encodes CATKPRDRGLWLPETQYF.

J is TRBJ2-7 and V is TRBV5-1; the D gene is possibly TRBD2 (5 bases). The CDR3 length is 12 residues. Deletions cut 4 bases from V and 1 base from J, with 6 bases between. In germline, CDR1 is SGHRS, CDR2 YFSETQ. CDR3 DNA: TGCGCCAGCAGCCGGGGATCCTACGAGCAGTACTTC. Its translation is CASSRGSYEQYF.

The genes are TRBV24-1 and TRBJ2-1; 10 bases agree with TRBD2. J lost 3 bases, V lost 3 bases, and 7 bases had no gene match. CDR3 length: 17 residues. The germline CDR1 and CDR2 sequences are KGHDR and SFDVKD. DNA for the CDR3: TGTGCCACCAGTGATCCCCAAGCGGGAGGGAACTACAATGAGCAGTTCTTC. It yields the protein CATSDPQAGGNYNEQFF.

This chain joins TRBV11-2 and TRBJ2-1; D is unclear. With 6 bases removed from V and 0 bases from J, the gap between germline ends came to 12 bases. This CDR3 has 15 amino acids. Germline V gives CDR1 SGHAT, CDR2 FQNNGV. The CDR3 region has the DNA TGTGCCAGCAGTTCTAATATCAACTCCTACAATGAGCAGTTCTTC. This encodes CASSSNINSYNEQFF. Full variable domain (outside the CDR3, taken from reference TRBV11-2 and TRBJ2-1): EAGVAQSPRYKIIEKRQSVAFWCNPISGHATLYWYQQILGQGPKLLIQFQNNGVVDDSQLPKDRFSAERLKGVDSTLKIQPAKLEDSAVYLCASSSNINSYNEQFFGPGTRLTVL.

V usage is TRBV7-9 and J usage is TRBJ2-7; D remains unclear. This CDR3 has 12 residues. Germline assignment: CDR1 SEHNR and CDR2 FQNEAQ (reference sequence). V gave up 5 bases and J gave up 2 bases, with 7 bases separating them. The chain's CDR3 is CASSPHPYEQYF. CDR3 DNA sequence: TGTGCCAGCAGCCCCCATCCCTACGAGCAGTACTTC.

The CDR3 is CASSLGPLERQFF. In DNA form, the CDR3 reads TGTGCCAGCAGTTTAGGGCCCCTGGAAAGGCAGTTCTTC. The V call is TRBV28, the J call TRBJ2-1; D gene ambiguous. The germline V gene has CDR1 MDHEN and CDR2 SYDVKM. Between the trimmed V and J ends, which lost 2 bases and 12 bases, there was a span of 14 bases. The CDR3 totals 13 residues.

This clone was recorded a few times. The V and J genes are TRBV7-2 and TRBJ2-7, with a tentative D call TRBD2 (6 bases). This CDR3 has 15 residues. CDR1 and CDR2 from the germline V gene are SGHTA and FQGNSA. V was clipped by 5 bases and J by 1 base, with 15 bases between them. The CDR3 is CASSGGKDGSYEQYF. The CDR3 DNA is TGTGCCAGCAGCGGCGGGAAGGACGGTTCCTACGAGCAGTACTTC.

The chain combines TRBV9 with TRBJ2-7, with D perhaps TRBD2 (7 bases). V was pared by 4 bases and J by 3 bases, with 17 bases between. The CDR3 has 15 residues. The germline V gene has CDR1 SGDLS and CDR2 YYNGEE. The CDR3 here is CASSPGRTVNYEQYF. CDR3 nucleotide sequence: TGTGCCAGCAGCCCCGGGAGGACAGTGAACTACGAGCAGTACTTC. Looking up the rest from reference TRBV9 and TRBJ2-7 gives the full variable domain: DSGVTQTPKHLITATGQRVTLRCSPRSGDLSVYWYQQSLDQGLQFLIQYYNGEERAKGNILERFSAQQFPDLHSELNLSSLELGDSALYFCASSPGRTVNYEQYFGPGTRLTVT.

The genes are TRBV30 and TRBJ1-5; D might be TRBD1 (5 bases). V was shortened by 1 base and J by 5 bases, with 12 bases between the two germline ends. The CDR3 sequence is 14 residues long. The germline V gene has CDR1 GTSNPN and CDR2 SVGIG (reference sequence). The CDR3 is CAWSAPRGYQPQHF. The CDR3 DNA reads TGTGCCTGGAGTGCCCCAAGGGGCTATCAGCCCCAGCATTTT.

The V and J genes are TRBV5-4 and TRBJ2-5; the match to TRBD2 covers 7 bases. There are 16 residues in the CDR3. CDR1 and CDR2 (germline): SGHNT, YYREEE (reference sequence). Losses at the gene ends were 3 bases for V and 5 bases for J; bases not matched to a gene: 13. CDR3 residues: CASSSPTSPEGETQYF. For the CDR3, the DNA is TGTGCCAGCAGCTCCCCGACTAGCCCAGAAGGGGAGACCCAGTACTTC. Filled out from reference TRBV5-4 and TRBJ2-5, the complete variable domain reads ETGVTQSPTHLIKTRGQQVTLRCSSQSGHNTVSWYQQALGQGPQFIFQYYREEENGRGNFPPRFSGLQFPNYSSELNVNALELDDSALYLCASSSPTSPEGETQYFGPGTRLLVL.

V usage is TRBV19 and J usage is TRBJ1-3; no reliable D call. V was pared by 3 bases and J by 0 bases, with 9 bases between. The CDR3 covers 15 residues. Germline V gives CDR1 LNHDA, CDR2 SQIVND (reference sequence). The DNA of the CDR3 is TGTGCCAGTAGTATGATAGTCTTCTCTGGAAACACCATATATTTT. It translates to CASSMIVFSGNTIYF.

The J gene is TRBJ2-5, the V gene TRBV7-9, with D possibly TRBD1 on 6 matching bases. The germline CDR1 and CDR2 sequences are SEHNR and FQNEAQ (reference sequence). The CDR3 is 15 residues long. The V and J ends lost 2 bases and 3 bases respectively, with 13 bases between them. CDR3 coding DNA: TGTGCCAGCAGCTTATACCGGACAGTAGAAGAGACCCAGTACTTC. Translated: CASSLYRTVEETQYF. Full variable domain (outside the CDR3, taken from reference TRBV7-9 and TRBJ2-5): DTGVSQNPRHKITKRGQNVTFRCDPISEHNRLYWYRQTLGQGPEFLTYFQNEAQLEKSRLLSDRFSAERPKGSFSTLEIQRTEQGDSAMYLCASSLYRTVEETQYFGPGTRLLVL.